The TCR beta chain under discussion was sequenced for a study of blood T cell repertoires in COVID-19. Whole-study context: In each case, the material was cDNA or gDNA derived from T cells, B-cell-depleted T cells, or PBMCs.

CDR1 and CDR2 (germline): MNHEY, SVGAGI. V was cut by 7 bases and J by 4 bases, with 10 bases left in between. This CDR3 is 12 amino acids long. TCRdb's table, derived via immunoSEQ multiplex PCR, lists solely in-frame clones and lacks some. The sample has about 83,000 clones; 80% to 90% are singletons. The genes are TRBV6-5 and TRBJ1-2; no clear D. The sample taken for sequencing was peripheral blood. The clonotype was recovered from a human donor in a cohort sampled during active COVID-19. The CDR3, as DNA: TGTGCCAGCACAGAGGGCCTCTATGGCTACACCTTC. This translates into CASTEGLYGYTF.